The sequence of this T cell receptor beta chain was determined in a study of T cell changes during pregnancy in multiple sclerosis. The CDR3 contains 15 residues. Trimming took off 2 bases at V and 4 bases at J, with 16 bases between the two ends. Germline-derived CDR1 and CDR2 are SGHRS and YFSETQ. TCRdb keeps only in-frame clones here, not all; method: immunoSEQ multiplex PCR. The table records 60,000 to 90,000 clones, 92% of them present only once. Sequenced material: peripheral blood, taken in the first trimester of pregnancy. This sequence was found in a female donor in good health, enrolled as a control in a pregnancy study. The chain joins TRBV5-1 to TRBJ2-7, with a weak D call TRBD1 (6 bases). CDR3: CASSFVSGQNYEQYF. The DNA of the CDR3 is TGCGCCAGCAGCTTCGTTTCGGGACAAAATTACGAGCAGTACTTC.